What follows are 2 T cell receptor beta chains derived from one specimen sequenced in a study of regulatory T cells in long-lasting Graves disease. Building of the TCR beta libraries involved iRepertoire HTBI primers and Arm-PCR of CDR3 regions. TCRdb independently ran MiXCR on the multiplex PCR reads; one entry per CDR3 protein. The table has about 500,000 distinct CDR3 sequences, around 15% seen once. The sample's time point: newly diagnosed GD, antithyroid drugs for less than 3 months. TCR sequences were obtained from RNA taken from PBMCs. These data also featured in a second study, about T cells in Graves' hyperthyroidism and ophthalmopathy.

Specimen: peripheral blood mononuclear cells (PBMCs), collected at new diagnosis, from a patient treated with antithyroid drugs. These receptors were collected from a man aged 35 to 55 with Graves disease.

This clonotype has just one count. The J gene is TRBJ1-5, the V gene TRBV19; D gene uncertain. Trimming shortened V by 2 bases and J by 1 base, and 6 bases separated the two germline ends. The CDR3 contains 14 residues. In germline, CDR1 is LNHDA, CDR2 SQIVND (reference sequence). CDR3 sequence: CASSISGSNQPQHF. Written as DNA, the CDR3 is TGTGCCAGTAGTATATCGGGGAGCAATCAGCCCCAGCATTTT.

J is TRBJ1-1 and V is TRBV30, with TRBD1 as a possible D gene (5 bases). V lost 3 bases and J 9 bases, leaving 11 bases between the germline ends. The CDR3 sequence is 11 residues long. The V gene's germline CDR1 is GTSNPN and CDR2 SVGIG (reference sequence). CDR3 loop: CAWRDSLQAFF. The CDR3 DNA reads as TGTGCCTGGAGAGACAGCCTTCAAGCTTTCTTT.